What follows is one T cell receptor (beta chain) and its context. The data were taken from a study of blood T cell repertoires in COVID-19. Overall study: The cDNA or gDNA used as material had been derived from T cells, B-cell-depleted T cells, or PBMCs.

This CDR3 has 15 amino acids. The germline V gene encodes CDR1 LNHDA and CDR2 SQIVND (reference sequence). The ends were cut back, 1 base at V and 3 bases at J, with 10 bases in the middle. In the study's own analysis: Scientists estimated how many nucleated cells there were by amplifying reference gene primers. Profiled with immunoSEQ multiplex PCR; TCRdb holds only in-frame clones, not every one. V and J calls and clone size are given by that table; D and trimming were obtained from the DNA. This table has about 140,000 clones, approximately 86% appearing once. The sample comprised peripheral blood. The chain combines TRBV19 with TRBJ1-5, with D possibly TRBD1 on 5 matching bases. This clonotype was obtained from a woman aged 60-75 years with acute or convalescent COVID-19. The CDR3 sequence: CASSIVPGLNQPQHF. CDR3 DNA sequence: TGTGCCAGTAGTATAGTTCCGGGACTCAATCAGCCCCAGCATTTT.